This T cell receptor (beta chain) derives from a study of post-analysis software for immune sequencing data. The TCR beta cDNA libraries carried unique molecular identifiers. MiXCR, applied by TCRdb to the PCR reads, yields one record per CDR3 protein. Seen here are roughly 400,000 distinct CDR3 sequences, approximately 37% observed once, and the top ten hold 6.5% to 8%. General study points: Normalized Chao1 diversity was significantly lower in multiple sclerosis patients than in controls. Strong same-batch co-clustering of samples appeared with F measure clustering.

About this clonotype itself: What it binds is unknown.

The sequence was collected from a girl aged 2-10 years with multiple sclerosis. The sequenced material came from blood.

In DNA form, the CDR3 reads TGTGCCAGCAGTCAGCTCGGCGGGCGGGGGGACATTCAGTACTTC. Protein product: CASSQLGGRGDIQYF. The chain carries TRBV2 and TRBJ2-7; 8 bases align to TRBD2. The DNA end is a closer match to TRBJ2-4, so the J assignment may be wrong. CDR3 length equals 15 residues. Germline CDR1 SNHLY, CDR2 FYNNEI.